This TCR beta chain was captured in a study of T cells after yellow fever vaccination. Study-level findings and limits: Some clonotypes were seen in both the CD4 and the CD8 compartments. These made up a small share and likely arose from convergent recombination.

The TCR cDNA carried a universal primer site and UMIs from 5'RACE template switching. One entry per CDR3 protein, called by TCRdb with MiXCR from the 5' RACE reads. The profile shows around 160,000 distinct CDR3 sequences, more than 5.5% of them singletons. Many counts were recorded for this clonotype. The antigen remains undetermined. This CDR3 region has 13 residues. CDR1 is SGHRS, CDR2 YFSETQ, per germline. Trimming removed 4 bases from V and 5 bases from J, with 12 bases in between. The rearrangement joins TRBV5-1 to TRBJ1-2; D is ambiguous. The TCR originated in a man younger than 35 who received the YFV17D yellow fever vaccine. The sequencing used CD4+ T cells sorted from PBMCs, collected 5 days after the first yellow fever vaccination. The CDR3 sequence: CASSNVPLYGYTF. CDR3 in DNA: TGCGCCAGCAGCAACGTCCCGCTTTATGGCTACACCTTC.